The T cell receptor (beta chain) under discussion was sequenced for a study of cytotoxic CD8 clonotypes in ibrutinib-treated CLL (dated by TCRdb to about 2021). The study in broad terms: The cohort was composed of about a dozen relapsed/refractory and around 14 treatment-naive patients; IGHV unmutated status was identified in 17 patients. All remission and progressive disease samples were collected while patients were still receiving ibrutinib. An average of 255,043 productive templates and some 100,000 productive rearrangements was obtained per sample. Cryopreserved peripheral blood mononuclear cells were obtained before treatment, at response, and at either sustained remission or disease progression. Longitudinal samples were obtainable from about 30% of the roughly 90 participants in the trial. Responses were partial in roughly 24 patients and complete in 2; after median approximately 67 months follow-up, 14 stayed in remission and roughly twelve progressed. The response samples were drawn at a median of 12 months into treatment, with a range of roughly 6 to 36 months.

Per the publication, the time point label means: roughly 23 months on ibrutinib. For TCR beta library preparation, roughly 2 micrograms of genomic DNA were extracted from the cryopreserved PBMCs. High-throughput TCR beta sequencing was performed on longitudinal blood samples from CLL patients receiving ibrutinib monotherapy. Patients were enrolled in a phase 2 open-label single-center ibrutinib monotherapy trial. V lost 4 bases and J lost 4 bases, and the count of bases not matched to a germline gene is 8. From cysteine to phenylalanine, the CDR3 is 15 amino acids long. Just CDR3 DNA is preserved here, 45 bases in frame from base 1. According to the germline V gene (reference sequence), CDR1 reads SGHNT and CDR2 reads YYREEE. A MiSeq instrument was used for deep resolution sequencing, which targeted depths ranging from 1 in 1 million up to 1 in 200,000 T cells, with coverage averaging 10x for each clonotype. TCR beta libraries were generated with the immunoSEQ hsTCRB Kit. The study's processing was this. The data were analyzed with ImmunoSEQ Analyzer and ImmunoSEQ Data Assistant, and V, D and J gene assignments followed IMGT definitions. Clonality, which ranges from 0 to 1, was calculated as one minus the normalized Shannon entropy of productive rearrangement frequencies. Only overrepresented clonotypes making up at least 0.05% of the repertoire of each patient were included in the public clonotype analysis. Some 14 age-matched healthy donor repertoires from immuneACCESS served as clonality controls. TCRdb took this table from immuneACCESS and kept in-frame rearrangements with V and J called. Such tables lack part of the clones; where checked against another copy, unresolved V genes explain under half of the gap, and the rest is unexplained. The V and J calls and clone size were taken over from that table, and D and trimming were inferred from the DNA. Here the sample has under 200,000 clones; roughly four fifths occur a single time. Jointly, the top ten make up less than 6% of the sample.

What the study reported, not specific to this receptor: Public clonotypes were found to be uncommon and were observed to contract or remain stable during treatment; the increase in clonality was shown to reflect expansion of private clonotypes at ibrutinib response. Clonality rose at ibrutinib response, remained stable during sustained remission, and dropped back toward baseline at progression. Baseline clonality was found to be higher than that of age-matched healthy donors and was strongly correlated with circulating CD8+ T-cell counts. Sustained-remission and progressing patients did not have matched sampling times, and lymph node repertoires were not examined.

A note on this clone: What antigen it recognizes has not been identified. Qualities for individual bases were not recorded, and no much larger clone is one base off.

The V gene is TRBV5-4 and the J gene is TRBJ2-5, with 9 junctional bases fitting TRBD1. The sequencing here drew on PBMCs, taken after 24 months of ibrutinib treatment. This TCR came from a human donor with chronic lymphocytic leukemia. The nucleotide sequence is given as TGTGCCAGCAGCCCGGGGACAGGGAAGGGAGAGACCCAGTACTTC. Translated, it reads CASSPGTGKGETQYF. With all but the CDR3 taken from the reference TRBV5-4 and TRBJ2-5 genes, the full variable domain is: ETGVTQSPTHLIKTRGQQVTLRCSSQSGHNTVSWYQQALGQGPQFIFQYYREEENGRGNFPPRFSGLQFPNYSSELNVNALELDDSALYLCASSPGTGKGETQYFGPGTRLLVL.